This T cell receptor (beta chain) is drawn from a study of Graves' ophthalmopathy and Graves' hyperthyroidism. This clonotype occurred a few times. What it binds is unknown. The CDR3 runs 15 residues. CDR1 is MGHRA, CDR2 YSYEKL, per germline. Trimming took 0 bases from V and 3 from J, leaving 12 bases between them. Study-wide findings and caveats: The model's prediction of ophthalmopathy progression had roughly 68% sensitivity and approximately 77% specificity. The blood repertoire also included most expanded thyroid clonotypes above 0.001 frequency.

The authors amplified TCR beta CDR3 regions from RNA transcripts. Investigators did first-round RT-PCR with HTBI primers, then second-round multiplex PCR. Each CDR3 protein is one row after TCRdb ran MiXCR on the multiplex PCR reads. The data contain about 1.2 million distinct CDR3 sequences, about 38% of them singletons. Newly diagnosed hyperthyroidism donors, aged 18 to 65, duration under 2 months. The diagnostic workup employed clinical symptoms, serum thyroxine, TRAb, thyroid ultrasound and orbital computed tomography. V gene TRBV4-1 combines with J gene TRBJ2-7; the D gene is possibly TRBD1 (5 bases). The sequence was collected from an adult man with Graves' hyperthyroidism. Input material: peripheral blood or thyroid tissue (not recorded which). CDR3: CASSQERLQVYEQYF. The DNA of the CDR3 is TGCGCCAGCAGCCAAGAAAGGCTACAGGTCTACGAGCAGTACTTC.